Detailed here is one TCR beta chain. The specificity of this receptor is unknown. It has no much larger one-base neighbor in the sample; base qualities were not kept. The method was 5' RACE. Sequencing took place on an Illumina HiSeq 2500. A second PCR of about 6 to 11 cycles was run with a J-beta primer mix and a sample-barcoded 5' primer. Each TCR beta cDNA molecule received a unique molecular identifier from a template-switch 5' adaptor carrying 12 random nucleotides. At least 3 million CDR3-containing paired-end reads were obtained from each sample. First-strand cDNA was synthesized from all RNA with the Mint cDNA synthesis kit, primed by a TRBC-specific oligonucleotide. Following uracil-DNA glycosylase treatment, a first 18-cycle PCR with universal primers M1SS and BC2_uni_R was performed on all cDNA. Turning to the authors' computational methods: Normalization of each sample was performed by random selection of 1 million high-quality reads, each carrying a distinct molecular identifier. Instead of being binned into consensus sequences, reads that shared molecular identifiers were thrown out. MiTCR, with a Q25 quality threshold and the strictest error-elimination algorithm, was used for CDR3 identification, clonotype clustering and error correction. A nonparametric unseen species model with Euler transformation was used to estimate lower-bound total TCR beta diversity. Starting from the raw public reads, TCRdb applied fastp trimming at Q25, assembled clones with MiXCR and retained in-frame beta chains. Identical CDR3 proteins give one entry, which carries the most common genes and DNA. The V and J calls reflect TCRdb's pipeline rather than the authors' work. This sample holds 600,000 or so distinct CDR3 sequences; around half were observed only once. The top ten clones comprise 20% to 25% of the sample.

The roughly 39 donors, aged 6 to 90 years, were systemically healthy Caucasian individuals from Russia. Each donor gave 8 to 10 milliliters of peripheral blood, drawn into EDTA-treated Vacutainer tubes. Ficoll-Paque density-gradient centrifugation was used to isolate PBMCs, with at least 6 million obtained per sample. Total RNA was extracted from PBMCs with Trizol reagent, with at least 6 micrograms obtained per sample. The percentages of naive CD45RAhigh/CD27high T cells were determined by flow cytometry on a PBMC aliquot from every donor. This entry belongs to a study of blood T cells in healthy people across ages (dated by TCRdb to the mid-2010s). In the study overall: In model experiments, template switching captured about one uniquely barcoded TCR beta cDNA molecule for every two T cells. The study measured age-related changes in TCR beta repertoire diversity using deep sequencing normalized with unique cDNA molecular identifiers. The donors were split into four age groups: young (average around 16 years), middle-aged (39), aged (approximately 60) and long-lived (under 90). To avoid experimental bias, donors of different ages were distributed randomly across sequencing lanes. For two donors (one aged 18 to 30 and one aged 80 or older), the study analyzed two additional independent replicas of 1 million unique cDNA reads from the same blood draw. The paper's findings and limits, for the study overall: A strong correlation was found between observed TCR beta diversity and the percentage of naive T cells measured by flow cytometry. Bulk unsorted PBMC profiling prevented conclusive comparison of naive and antigen-experienced compartments. The CMV infection status of donors was not known, potentially confounding age-related changes in expanded clonotypes. Compared with the aged group, more naive CD4+ T cells, fewer expanded clones and increased TCR diversity were shown by the long-lived group, suggesting age selection. Estimates of total diversity from one million sequenced T cells were regarded as lower bounds and underestimates. As age increased, observed TCR beta diversity per million T cells dropped in a roughly linear way, and a significant reduction was already evident by age 40.

Between the V and J ends, shortened by 1 base and 4 bases respectively, the junction contains 3 bases. CDR1 and CDR2 are read off the germline V gene (reference sequence) as SGHKS and YYEKEE. The CDR3 covers 12 residues, taking in both the cysteine and the phenylalanine. The only DNA kept is the CDR3, 36 bases in frame from the first base. Specimen: blood. The chain links TRBV5-5 with TRBJ2-1; no D gene can be assigned with confidence. The receptor comes from a man aged 80 or over in good health. For the CDR3, the sequence is CASSLRYNEQFF. The base sequence is TGTGCCAGCAGCTTGAGGTACAATGAGCAGTTCTTC.